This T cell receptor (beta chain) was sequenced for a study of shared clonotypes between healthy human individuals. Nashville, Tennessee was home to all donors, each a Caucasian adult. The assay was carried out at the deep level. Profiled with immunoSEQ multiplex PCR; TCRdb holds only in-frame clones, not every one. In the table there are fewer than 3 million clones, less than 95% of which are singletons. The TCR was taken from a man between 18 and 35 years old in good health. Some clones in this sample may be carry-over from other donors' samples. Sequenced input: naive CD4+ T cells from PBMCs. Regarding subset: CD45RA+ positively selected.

The CDR3 DNA reads as TGTGCCAGCCTTCAGGGGGGGGGAAACACTGAAGCTTTCTTT. Translating it yields CASLQGGGNTEAFF. The chain employs TRBV7-9 and TRBJ1-1, with TRBD1 identical over 7 bases. V was clipped by 8 bases and J by 2 bases; unmatched bases: 8. Germline V gives CDR1 SEHNR, CDR2 FQNEAQ (reference sequence). The CDR3 spans 14 residues.